The clone carrying this T cell receptor (beta chain) was counted many times. Its target is unknown. This entry belongs to a study of Graves' ophthalmopathy and Graves' hyperthyroidism. For repertoire sequencing, the TCR beta CDR3 regions were amplified from RNA transcripts. Second-round multiplex PCR followed a first-round RT-PCR using HTBI primers. Each CDR3 protein gets one entry after TCRdb re-called the multiplex PCR reads with MiXCR. The sample contains some 520,000 distinct CDR3 sequences, approximately 15% of which appear only once. The CDR3 runs 14 residues. The V gene lost 6 bases and the J gene lost 1 base, with 12 bases spanning the gap. Germline-derived CDR1 and CDR2 are MNHEY and SMNVEV (reference sequence). Study observations and caveats: The study's model predicted ophthalmopathy progression at 70% to 71% sensitivity and about 78% specificity. Most thyroid clonotypes expanded beyond 0.001 frequency were also found in blood.

The sequence was collected from a woman aged 25 to 39 with Graves' ophthalmopathy. The V call is TRBV27, the J call TRBJ1-2, with D hard to call. Sample: blood. The CDR3 is CASRSPGVNYGYTF. CDR3 nucleotide sequence: TGTGCCAGCAGATCACCGGGCGTTAACTATGGCTACACCTTC.